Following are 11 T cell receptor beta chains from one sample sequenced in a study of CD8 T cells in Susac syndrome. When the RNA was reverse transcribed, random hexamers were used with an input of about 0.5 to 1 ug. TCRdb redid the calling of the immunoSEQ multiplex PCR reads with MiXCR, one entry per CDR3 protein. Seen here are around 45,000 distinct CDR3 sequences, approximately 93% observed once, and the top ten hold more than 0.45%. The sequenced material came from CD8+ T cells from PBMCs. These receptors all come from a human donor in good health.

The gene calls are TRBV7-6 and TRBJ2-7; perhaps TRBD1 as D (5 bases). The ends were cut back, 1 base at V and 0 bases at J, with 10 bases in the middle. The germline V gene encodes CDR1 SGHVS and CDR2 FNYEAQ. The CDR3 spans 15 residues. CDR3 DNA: TGTGCCAGCAGCTTAGTGACAGCGAGCTCCTACGAGCAGTACTTC. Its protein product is CASSLVTASSYEQYF.

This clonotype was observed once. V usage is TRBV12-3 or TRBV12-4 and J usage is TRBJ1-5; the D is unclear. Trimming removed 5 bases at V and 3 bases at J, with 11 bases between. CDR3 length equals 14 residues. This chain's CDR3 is CASSTSYYNQPQHF. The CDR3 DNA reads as TGTGCCAGCAGTACTTCCTATTACAATCAGCCCCAGCATTTT.

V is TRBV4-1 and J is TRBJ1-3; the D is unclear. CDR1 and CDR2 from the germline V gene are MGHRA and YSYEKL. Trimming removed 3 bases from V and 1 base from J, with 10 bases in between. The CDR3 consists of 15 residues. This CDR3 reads CASSQSRQSGNTIYF. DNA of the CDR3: TGCGCCAGCAGCCAGTCTCGACAATCTGGAAACACCATATATTTT.

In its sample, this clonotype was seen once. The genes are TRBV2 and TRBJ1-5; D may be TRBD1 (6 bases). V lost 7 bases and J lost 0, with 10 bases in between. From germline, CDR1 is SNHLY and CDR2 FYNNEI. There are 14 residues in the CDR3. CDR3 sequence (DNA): TGTGCCAGCATCGGGACAAATAGCAATCAGCCCCAGCATTTT. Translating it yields CASIGTNSNQPQHF.

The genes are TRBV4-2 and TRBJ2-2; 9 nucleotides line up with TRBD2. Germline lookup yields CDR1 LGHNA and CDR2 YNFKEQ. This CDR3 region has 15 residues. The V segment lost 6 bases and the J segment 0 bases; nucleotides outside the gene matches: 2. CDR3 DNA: TGTGCCAGCAGGTTAGCGGGAGCGAACACCGGGGAGCTGTTTTTT. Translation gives CASRLAGANTGELFF.

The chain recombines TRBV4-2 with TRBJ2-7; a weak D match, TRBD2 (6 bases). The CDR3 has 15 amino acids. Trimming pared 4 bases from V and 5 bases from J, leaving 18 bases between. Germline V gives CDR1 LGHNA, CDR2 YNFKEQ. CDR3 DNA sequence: TGTGCCAGCAGCCTGCCGGACGGGAGTAAGGACGAGCAGTACTTC. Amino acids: CASSLPDGSKDEQYF.

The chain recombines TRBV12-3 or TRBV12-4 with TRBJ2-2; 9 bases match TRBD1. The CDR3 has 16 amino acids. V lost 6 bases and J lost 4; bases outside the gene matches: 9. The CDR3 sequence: CASRPDRGTFTGELFF. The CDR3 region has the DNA TGTGCCAGCAGACCGGACAGGGGCACTTTCACCGGGGAGCTGTTTTTT.

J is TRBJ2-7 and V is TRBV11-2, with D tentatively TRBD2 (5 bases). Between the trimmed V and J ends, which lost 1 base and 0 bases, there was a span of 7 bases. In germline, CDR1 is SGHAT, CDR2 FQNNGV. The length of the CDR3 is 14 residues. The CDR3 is CASSLGGDSYEQYF. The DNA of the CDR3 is TGTGCCAGCAGCTTAGGGGGAGACTCCTACGAGCAGTACTTC. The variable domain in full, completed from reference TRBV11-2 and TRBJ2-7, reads EAGVAQSPRYKIIEKRQSVAFWCNPISGHATLYWYQQILGQGPKLLIQFQNNGVVDDSQLPKDRFSAERLKGVDSTLKIQPAKLEDSAVYLCASSLGGDSYEQYFGPGTRLTVT.

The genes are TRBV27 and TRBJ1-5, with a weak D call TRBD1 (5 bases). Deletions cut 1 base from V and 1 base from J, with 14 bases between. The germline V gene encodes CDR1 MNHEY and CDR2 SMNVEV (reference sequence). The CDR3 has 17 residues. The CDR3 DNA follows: TGTGCCAGCAGTTTATTCGGGCCGCCAGGGAGCAATCAGCCCCAGCATTTT. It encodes CASSLFGPPGSNQPQHF.

CDR3 DNA: TGTGCCAGTGGAGAGGGACAAGACTACGAGCAGTACTTC. Its protein is CASGEGQDYEQYF. The chain uses TRBV19 and TRBJ2-7; D may be TRBD1 (6 bases). V lost 8 bases, J lost 3 bases, and 14 bases lay in between. The CDR3 loop spans 13 amino acids. The germline V gene has CDR1 LNHDA and CDR2 SQIVND (reference sequence).

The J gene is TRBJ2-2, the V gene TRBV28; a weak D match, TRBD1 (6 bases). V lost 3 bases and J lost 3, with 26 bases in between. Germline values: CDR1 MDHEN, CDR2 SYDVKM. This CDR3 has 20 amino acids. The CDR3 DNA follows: TGTGCCAGCAGTTTTCCCCGGGACAAGGTCATGTACGAGGACACCGGGGAGCTGTTTTTT. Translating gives CASSFPRDKVMYEDTGELFF.